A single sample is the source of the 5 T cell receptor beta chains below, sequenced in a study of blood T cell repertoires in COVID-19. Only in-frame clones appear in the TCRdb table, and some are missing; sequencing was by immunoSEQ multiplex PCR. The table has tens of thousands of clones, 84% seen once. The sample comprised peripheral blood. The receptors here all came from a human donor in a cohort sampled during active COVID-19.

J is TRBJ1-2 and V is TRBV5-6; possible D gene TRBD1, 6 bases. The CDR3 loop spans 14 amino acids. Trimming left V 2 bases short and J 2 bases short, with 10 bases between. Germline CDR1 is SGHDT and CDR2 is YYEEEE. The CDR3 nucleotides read TGTGCCAGCAGCTTTGGACAGATGAACTATGGCTACACCTTC. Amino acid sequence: CASSFGQMNYGYTF.

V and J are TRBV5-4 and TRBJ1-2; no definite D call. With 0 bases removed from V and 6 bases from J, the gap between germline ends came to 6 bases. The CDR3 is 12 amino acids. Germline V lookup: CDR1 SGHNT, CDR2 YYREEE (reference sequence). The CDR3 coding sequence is TGTGCCAGCAGCTTGGACATCAATGGCTACACCTTC. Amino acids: CASSLDINGYTF. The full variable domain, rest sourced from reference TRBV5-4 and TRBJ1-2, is ETGVTQSPTHLIKTRGQQVTLRCSSQSGHNTVSWYQQALGQGPQFIFQYYREEENGRGNFPPRFSGLQFPNYSSELNVNALELDDSALYLCASSLDINGYTFGSGTRLTVV.

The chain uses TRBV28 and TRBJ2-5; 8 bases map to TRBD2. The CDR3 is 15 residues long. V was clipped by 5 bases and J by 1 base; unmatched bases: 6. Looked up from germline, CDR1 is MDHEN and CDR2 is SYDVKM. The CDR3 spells CASSGSRGVQETQYF. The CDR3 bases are TGTGCCAGCAGTGGCTCGCGGGGGGTCCAAGAGACCCAGTACTTC.

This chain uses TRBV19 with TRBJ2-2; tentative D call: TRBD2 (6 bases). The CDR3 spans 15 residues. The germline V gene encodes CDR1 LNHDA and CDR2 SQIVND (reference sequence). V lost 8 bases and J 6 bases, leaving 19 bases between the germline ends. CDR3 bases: TGTGCCAGTTCACCCACAAGGACTACACCCGGGGAGCTGTTTTTT. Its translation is CASSPTRTTPGELFF. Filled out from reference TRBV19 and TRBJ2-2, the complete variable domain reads DGGITQSPKYLFRKEGQNVTLSCEQNLNHDAMYWYRQDPGQGLRLIYYSQIVNDFQKGDIAEGYSVSREKKESFPLTVTSAQKNPTAFYLCASSPTRTTPGELFFGEGSRLTVL.

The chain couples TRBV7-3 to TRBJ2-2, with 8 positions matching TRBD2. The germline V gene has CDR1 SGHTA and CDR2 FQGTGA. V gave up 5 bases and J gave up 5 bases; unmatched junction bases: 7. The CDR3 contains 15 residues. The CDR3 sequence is CASSPGGAETGELFF. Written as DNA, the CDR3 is TGTGCCAGCAGCCCCGGGGGGGCTGAAACCGGGGAGCTGTTTTTT.